Presented here are 30 T cell receptor beta chains from one specimen sequenced in a study of T-cell memory formation after mild COVID-19. MiXCR, applied by TCRdb to the 5' RACE reads, yields one record per CDR3 protein. The sample lists a few hundred thousand distinct CDR3 sequences, 20% to 30% occurring once. Material for sequencing was PBMCs or a T cell subset sorted from them (not recorded which). These receptors all stem from an adult woman who had mild COVID-19 (a few samples of this study predate the infection). Cell type and time point are not known.

CDR3 DNA sequence: TGTGCCAGCAGTCCGGACCCCCGGGGCCGGTGGGGCTATGGCTACACCTTC. Amino acid sequence: CASSPDPRGRWGYGYTF. This chain links TRBV6-1 with TRBJ1-2; possibly TRBD1 for D (5 bases). Germline V gene data show CDR1 as MNHNS and CDR2 as SASEGT. The CDR3 is 17 amino acids. V lost 5 bases, J lost 4 bases, and 23 bases lay in between.

This clonotype has only a few counts. CDR3: CASSPGSSMNTEAFF. DNA of the CDR3: TGTGCCAGCTCACCAGGTTCCAGCATGAACACTGAAGCTTTCTTT. The rearrangement uses TRBV18 and TRBJ1-1; no definite D call. The V end was cut by 2 bases, the J end by 0 bases, with 10 bases between. Germline CDR1 reads KGHSH; CDR2 reads LQKENI. CDR3 length equals 15 residues.

This clonotype appeared a few times. The rearrangement uses TRBV5-6 and TRBJ2-2, with TRBD1 identical over 9 bases. The CDR3 totals 15 residues. V shed 4 bases, J shed 4 bases, and the junction held 5 bases outside the gene matches. Germline CDR1 and CDR2: SGHDT and YYEEEE. In nucleotides, the CDR3 is TGTGCCAGCAGCCGGGGGACAGGGAGCACCGGGGAGCTGTTTTTT. Its translation is CASSRGTGSTGELFF.

This clonotype was counted between two and nine times. This sequence joins TRBV7-2 and TRBJ2-3; TRBD1 might be the D (5 bases). The CDR3 is 14 amino acids. V was trimmed by 2 bases and J by 2 bases, leaving 8 bases between them. Germline loops: CDR1 SGHTA, CDR2 FQGNSA. Written as DNA, the CDR3 is TGTGCCAGCAGCTTATACAGGCCCACAGATACGCAGTATTTT. Protein: CASSLYRPTDTQYF.

This clonotype was observed a handful of times. The chain couples TRBV2 to TRBJ2-1; D is undetermined. The germline V gene has CDR1 SNHLY and CDR2 FYNNEI. This CDR3 is built from 15 residues. The V end was cut by 2 bases, the J end by 12 bases, with 20 bases between. CDR3 residues: CASSERAGGLFGQFF. The CDR3 bases are TGTGCCAGCAGTGAACGGGCCGGTGGATTATTTGGGCAGTTCTTC.

There are a few counts of this clonotype. The chain is built from TRBV5-6 and TRBJ2-7; D is unresolved. Trimming shortened V by 1 base and J by 2 bases, and 10 bases separated the two germline ends. The CDR3 is 14 amino acids. CDR1 and CDR2 (germline): SGHDT, YYEEEE. CDR3 bases: TGTGCCAGCAGCTTGACCGGGCAGCCCTACGAGCAGTACTTC. As protein: CASSLTGQPYEQYF.

The sample holds many counts of this clonotype. This chain uses TRBV20-1 with TRBJ2-1, with TRBD2 identical over 8 bases. Germline V gives CDR1 DFQATT, CDR2 SNEGSKA (reference sequence). V trimming: 0 bases; J trimming: 1 base; junction bases outside the gene matches: 23. This CDR3 region has 22 residues. CDR3 in amino acids: CSARDPPGTRKAKGRSYNEQFF. In nucleotides, the CDR3 is TGCAGTGCTAGAGATCCACCCGGGACTAGGAAAGCGAAGGGAAGGTCCTACAATGAGCAGTTCTTC.

This chain connects TRBV18 to TRBJ1-3; D call uncertain. Germline V gene lookup returns CDR1 KGHSH and CDR2 LQKENI. This CDR3 is built from 16 residues. The V end lost 2 bases, the J end lost 0 bases, and 11 bases lay between the germline ends. The CDR3 nucleotides are TGTGCCAGCTCACCAATGACGGAACACTCTGGAAACACCATATATTTT. It yields the protein CASSPMTEHSGNTIYF.

This clonotype appeared a single time. The chain links TRBV3-1 to TRBJ1-2, with D tentatively TRBD1 (5 bases). This CDR3 comprises 13 residues. With 7 bases removed from V and 7 bases from J, the gap between germline ends came to 16 bases. Germline V CDR1 and CDR2: LGHDT, YNNKEL (reference sequence). This chain's CDR3 is CASTSGYGAGYTF. CDR3 sequence (DNA): TGTGCCAGCACCTCGGGGTATGGGGCTGGCTACACCTTC.

The chain combines TRBV27 with TRBJ2-7; D is uncertain. Germline V lookup: CDR1 MNHEY, CDR2 SMNVEV (reference sequence). The length of the CDR3 is 13 residues. Trimming shortened V by 0 bases and J by 2 bases, and 5 bases separated the two germline ends. The CDR3 protein is CASSLSVPYEQYF. CDR3 nucleotide sequence: TGTGCCAGCAGTTTATCAGTCCCCTACGAGCAGTACTTC.

This chain connects TRBV7-3 to TRBJ2-5; the D gene is possibly TRBD2 (5 bases). CDR3 size: 13 residues. Trimming took 5 bases from V and 4 from J, leaving 11 bases between them. Germline V CDR1 and CDR2: SGHTA, FQGTGA. The CDR3 DNA follows: TGTGCCAGCAGCCCAACGGGGAGAGAGACCCAGTACTTC. This encodes CASSPTGRETQYF.

This rearrangement joins TRBV7-2 to TRBJ2-1, with 7 bases identical to TRBD2. J lost 3 bases, V lost 1 base, and 9 bases had no gene match. In germline, CDR1 is SGHTA, CDR2 FQGNSA. The CDR3 spans 17 residues. This CDR3 is CASSLELQRGLYNEQFF. In DNA form, the CDR3 reads TGTGCCAGCAGCTTAGAACTACAGCGGGGCCTCTACAATGAGCAGTTCTTC.

At least ten counts were recorded for this clonotype. CDR3 region: CASSLVRGRTGELFF. The DNA for the CDR3 is TGTGCCAGCAGCTTAGTCAGGGGGCGGACCGGGGAGCTGTTTTTT. The rearrangement links TRBV11-2 to TRBJ2-2; 8 nucleotides align to TRBD1. The CDR3 has 15 residues. The V segment lost 1 base and the J segment 5 bases; nucleotides outside the gene matches: 3. Germline V gene sequence: CDR1 SGHAT, CDR2 FQNNGV.

This clonotype has ten or more counts. The V gene is TRBV10-3, the J gene TRBJ2-4, with a weak D call TRBD2 (6 bases). The CDR3 sequence is 18 residues long. Germline V gene sequence: CDR1 ENHRY, CDR2 SYGVKD. Trimming took 0 bases from V and 8 from J, leaving 23 bases between them. The CDR3 region is CAISESRGAGTLGDIQYF. CDR3 nucleotide sequence: TGTGCCATCAGTGAGTCCCGCGGGGCCGGGACCCTCGGGGACATTCAGTACTTC.

V usage is TRBV5-1 and J usage is TRBJ2-7; D possibly matches TRBD1 or TRBD2 (5 bases each). Germline-derived CDR1 and CDR2 are SGHRS and YFSETQ. This CDR3 is built from 15 residues. The germline V and J ends were trimmed by 0 bases and 0 bases, with 10 bases remaining between them. The CDR3 DNA reads as TGCGCCAGCAGCTTGGGACGGGACGCCTCCTACGAGCAGTACTTC. Protein sequence: CASSLGRDASYEQYF.

The gene calls are TRBV20-1 and TRBJ2-7; a possible D gene is TRBD2 (6 bases). Between the trimmed V and J ends, which lost 4 bases and 5 bases, there was a span of 15 bases. Germline values: CDR1 DFQATT, CDR2 SNEGSKA (reference sequence). This CDR3 has 13 residues. The CDR3 loop reads CSANWRGLDEQYF. The CDR3 DNA is TGCAGTGCTAACTGGAGGGGTTTGGACGAGCAGTACTTC.

This clonotype was seen many times. The chain employs TRBV7-9 and TRBJ2-7; D not resolved. Germline CDR1 SEHNR, CDR2 FQNEAQ (reference sequence). V was trimmed by 8 bases and J by 4 bases, leaving 9 bases between them. CDR3 length equals 11 residues. CDR3 in DNA: TGTGCCAGCTCAAGCGAATACGAGCAGTACTTC. Amino acid sequence: CASSSEYEQYF.

The chain carries TRBV24-1 and TRBJ2-1, with 10 nucleotides matching TRBD1. Looked up from germline, CDR1 is KGHDR and CDR2 is SFDVKD. The CDR3 is 16 amino acids. J gave up 3 bases and V 3 bases, and 4 bases lay outside the gene matches. The CDR3 reads CATSDRTGGNYNEQFF. CDR3 DNA sequence: TGTGCCACCAGTGATCGGACAGGGGGTAACTACAATGAGCAGTTCTTC.

This clonotype was found many times. This chain connects TRBV6-6 to TRBJ2-3; the match to TRBD2 covers 9 bases. Germline V CDR1 and CDR2: MNHNY, SVGAGI (reference sequence). CDR3 size: 16 residues. Germline trimming cut 5 bases from V and 3 bases from J; bases unmatched to any gene: 9. In DNA, the CDR3 is TGTGCCAGCAGTGACAATGCGGGGGGGCCGACAGATACGCAGTATTTT. It codes for CASSDNAGGPTDTQYF.

The CDR3 spells CASSSGGAVNTGELFF. The DNA of the CDR3 is TGCGCCAGCAGCTCAGGCGGGGCGGTAAACACCGGGGAGCTGTTTTTT. This chain links TRBV4-1 with TRBJ2-2, with TRBD2 as a possible D gene (6 bases). Germline values: CDR1 MGHRA, CDR2 YSYEKL. Trimming pared 5 bases from V and 2 bases from J, leaving 15 bases between. The CDR3 length is 16 residues.

This clonotype turned up a few times. The chain joins TRBV20-1 to TRBJ1-2, with D hard to call. This CDR3 has 16 amino acids. CDR1 and CDR2 from the germline V gene are DFQATT and SNEGSKA (reference sequence). Trimming removed 5 bases at V and 0 bases at J, with 19 bases between. The CDR3 reads CSAQVVIGRSNYGYTF. The CDR3 region has the DNA TGCAGTGCTCAAGTTGTCATCGGGCGATCTAACTATGGCTACACCTTC.

The chain recombines TRBV24-1 with TRBJ2-1, with a possible D match to TRBD2 (5 bases). CDR1 and CDR2 from the germline V gene are KGHDR and SFDVKD. Deletions cut 3 bases from V and 7 bases from J, with 21 bases between. This CDR3 contains 17 residues. This CDR3 reads CATSDPLGGGSGNEQFF. CDR3 bases: TGTGCCACCAGTGATCCCCTGGGTGGTGGGAGTGGTAATGAGCAGTTCTTC.

This clonotype was counted only a few times. The genes are TRBV6-1 and TRBJ1-5; no clear D. This CDR3 has 16 amino acids. The V end was cut by 1 base, the J end by 0 bases, with 10 bases between. Looked up from germline, CDR1 is MNHNS and CDR2 is SASEGT. The CDR3 DNA reads as TGTGCCAGCAGTGAAGGCCTCGGGGTTAGCAATCAGCCCCAGCATTTT. Amino acid sequence: CASSEGLGVSNQPQHF.

This clonotype was observed a handful of times. This sequence joins TRBV5-6 and TRBJ2-3; D not resolved. CDR3 length: 13 residues. V was trimmed by 1 base and J by 7 bases, leaving 10 bases between them. In germline, CDR1 is SGHDT, CDR2 YYEEEE. CDR3 sequence: CASSLRETYTQYF. The CDR3 nucleotides are TGTGCCAGCAGCTTGCGCGAGACCTATACGCAGTATTTT.

V usage is TRBV5-1 and J usage is TRBJ2-2; perhaps TRBD1 as D (5 bases). V shed 6 bases and J shed 3 bases, with 15 bases lying between them. CDR1 and CDR2 from the germline V gene are SGHRS and YFSETQ. This CDR3 is built from 15 residues. The CDR3 nucleotides read TGCGCCAGCACCCCGGGTCAGGGATACACCGGGGAGCTGTTTTTT. Encoded protein: CASTPGQGYTGELFF.

V gene TRBV10-3 combines with J gene TRBJ1-2; D unresolved. The CDR3 totals 14 residues. V lost 0 bases to trimming and J lost 8 bases, with 13 bases between them. CDR1 ENHRY and CDR2 SYGVKD come from the germline V gene. The CDR3, as DNA: TGTGCCATCAGTGAGTCGGCAGCCTTACAAGGCTACACCTTC. Translated, it gives CAISESAALQGYTF.

This chain joins TRBV15 and TRBJ1-5; weak D call: TRBD1 (5 bases). Trimming removed 1 base at V and 2 bases at J, with 6 bases between. CDR1 is LNHNV and CDR2 is YYDKDF in the germline V gene (reference sequence). This CDR3 is built from 14 residues. CDR3 nucleotide sequence: TGTGCCACCAGCAGAGTAGGGGGCAATCAGCCCCAGCATTTT. Its protein product is CATSRVGGNQPQHF.

The V call is TRBV5-1, the J call TRBJ2-5; D is unresolved. This CDR3 has 14 amino acids. V gave up 1 base and J gave up 0 bases, with 7 bases separating them. Germline CDR1 and CDR2: SGHRS and YFSETQ. CDR3 sequence reads: CASSLMWDQETQYF. CDR3 in DNA: TGCGCCAGCAGCTTGATGTGGGACCAAGAGACCCAGTACTTC. The full variable domain, completed using reference TRBV5-1 and TRBJ2-5, is KAGVTQTPRYLIKTRGQQVTLSCSPISGHRSVSWYQQTPGQGLQFLFEYFSETQRNKGNFPGRFSGRQFSNSRSEMNVSTLELGDSALYLCASSLMWDQETQYFGPGTRLLVL.

This clonotype was observed a handful of times. This chain links TRBV5-1 with TRBJ1-5; D gene ambiguous. V was cut by 0 bases and J by 4 bases, with 11 bases left in between. The CDR3 totals 15 residues. The germline V gene has CDR1 SGHRS and CDR2 YFSETQ. The CDR3 loop reads CASSLAGQDNQPQHF. Here the CDR3 DNA reads TGCGCCAGCAGCTTGGCCGGGCAGGATAATCAGCCCCAGCATTTT.

This clonotype was counted only a few times. The chain combines TRBV5-1 with TRBJ2-7, with no clear D. Germline V gene data show CDR1 as SGHRS and CDR2 as YFSETQ. V was cut by 5 bases and J by 6 bases, with 9 bases left in between. CDR3 length equals 11 residues. CDR3 coding DNA: TGCGCCAGCAGAGAGACCGGCGAGCAGTACTTC. This gives the protein CASRETGEQYF.